This TCR beta chain was recovered during a study of control samples from healthy donors and cancer patients. The V end lost 1 base, the J end lost 3 bases, and 13 bases lay between the germline ends. Germline V gene sequence: CDR1 SGHVS, CDR2 FQNEAQ. This CDR3 comprises 15 residues. Measured with immunoSEQ multiplex PCR; TCRdb has only the in-frame clones, and not every one. The sample carries 400,000 to 500,000 clones, about nine tenths recorded once. The receptor was isolated from a man between 35 and 55 years old with head and neck cancer. The rearrangement links TRBV7-8 to TRBJ2-7; the D is unclear. Specimen: PBMCs. In DNA, the CDR3 is TGTGCCAGCAGCTTAGAGGGCCGTACTCTCTACGAGCAGTACTTC. This codes for CASSLEGRTLYEQYF.